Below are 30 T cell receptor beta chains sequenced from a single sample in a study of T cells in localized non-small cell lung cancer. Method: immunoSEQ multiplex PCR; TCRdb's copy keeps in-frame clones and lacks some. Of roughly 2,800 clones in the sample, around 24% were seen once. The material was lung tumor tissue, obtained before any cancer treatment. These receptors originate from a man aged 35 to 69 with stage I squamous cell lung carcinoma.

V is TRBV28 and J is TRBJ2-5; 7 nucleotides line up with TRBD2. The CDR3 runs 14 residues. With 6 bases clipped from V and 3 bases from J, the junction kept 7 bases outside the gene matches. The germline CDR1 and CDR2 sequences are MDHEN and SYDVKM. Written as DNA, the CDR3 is TGTGCCAGCAGCTTAGGACTAGTTGAAGAGACCCAGTACTTC. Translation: CASSLGLVEETQYF.

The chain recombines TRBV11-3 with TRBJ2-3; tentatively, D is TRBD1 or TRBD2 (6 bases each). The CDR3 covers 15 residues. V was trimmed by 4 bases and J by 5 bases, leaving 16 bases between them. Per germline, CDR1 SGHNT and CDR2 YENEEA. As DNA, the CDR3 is TGTGCCAGCAGCTCCCAAGGGGGGCCTGGAGATACGCAGTATTTT. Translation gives CASSSQGGPGDTQYF.

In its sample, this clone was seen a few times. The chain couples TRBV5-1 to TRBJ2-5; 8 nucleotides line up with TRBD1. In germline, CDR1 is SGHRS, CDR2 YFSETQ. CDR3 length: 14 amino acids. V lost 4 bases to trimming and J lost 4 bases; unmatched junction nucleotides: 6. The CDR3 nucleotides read TGCGCCAGCAGCATCGGACAGGGAGGAGAGACCCAGTACTTC. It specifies CASSIGQGGETQYF.

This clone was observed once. The CDR3 loop reads CASSLLDQATEAFF. The CDR3 nucleotides read TGCGCCAGCAGCCTGTTAGATCAAGCCACTGAAGCTTTCTTT. The chain is built from TRBV5-1 and TRBJ1-1; D gene uncertain. This CDR3 is built from 14 residues. CDR1 and CDR2 (germline): SGHRS, YFSETQ. Trimming stripped 4 bases from V and 4 bases from J, with 14 bases between.

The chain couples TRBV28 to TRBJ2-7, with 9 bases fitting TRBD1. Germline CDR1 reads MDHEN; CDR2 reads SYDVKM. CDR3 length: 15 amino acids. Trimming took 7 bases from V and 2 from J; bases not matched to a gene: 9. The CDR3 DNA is TGTGCCAGCACCGACTCGAGGACAGGGGCCTACGAGCAGTACTTC. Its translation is CASTDSRTGAYEQYF.

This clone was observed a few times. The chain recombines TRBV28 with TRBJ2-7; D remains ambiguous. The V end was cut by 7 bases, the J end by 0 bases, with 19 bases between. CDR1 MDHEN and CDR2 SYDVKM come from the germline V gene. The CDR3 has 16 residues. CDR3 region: CASTPSVLRSSYEQYF. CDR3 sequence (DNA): TGTGCCAGCACCCCGTCTGTCCTCAGGAGCTCCTACGAGCAGTACTTC.

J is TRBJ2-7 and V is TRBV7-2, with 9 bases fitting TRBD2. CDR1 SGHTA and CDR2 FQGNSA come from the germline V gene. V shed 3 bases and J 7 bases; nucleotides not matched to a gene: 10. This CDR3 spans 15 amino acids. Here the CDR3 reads CASSLRGLASREQYF. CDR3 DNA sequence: TGTGCCAGCAGCTTGAGGGGACTAGCCTCGAGGGAGCAGTACTTC.

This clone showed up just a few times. As DNA, the CDR3 is TGTGCCATCATGCGGGACAGGGGGGCCTACGAGCAGTACTTC. The encoded protein is CAIMRDRGAYEQYF. The chain combines TRBV6-8 with TRBJ2-7; 11 nucleotides match TRBD1. The CDR3 is made up of 14 amino acids. Trimming took 10 bases from V and 2 from J; bases not matched to a gene: 7. From germline, CDR1 is MNHGY and CDR2 SAAAGT.

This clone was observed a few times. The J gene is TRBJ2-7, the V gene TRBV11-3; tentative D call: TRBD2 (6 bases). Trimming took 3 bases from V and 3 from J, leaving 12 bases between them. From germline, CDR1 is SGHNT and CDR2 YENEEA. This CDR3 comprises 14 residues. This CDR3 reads CASSFGGFGYEQYF. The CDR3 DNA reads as TGTGCCAGCAGCTTTGGGGGGTTCGGCTACGAGCAGTACTTC.

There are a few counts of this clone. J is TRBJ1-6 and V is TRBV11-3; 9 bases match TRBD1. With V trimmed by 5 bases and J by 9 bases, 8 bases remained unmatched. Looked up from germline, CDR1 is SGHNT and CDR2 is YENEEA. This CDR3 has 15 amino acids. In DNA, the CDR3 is TGTGCCAGCAGCAGCTCCGGGACAGGGAGTTCACCCCTCCACTTT. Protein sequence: CASSSSGTGSSPLHF.

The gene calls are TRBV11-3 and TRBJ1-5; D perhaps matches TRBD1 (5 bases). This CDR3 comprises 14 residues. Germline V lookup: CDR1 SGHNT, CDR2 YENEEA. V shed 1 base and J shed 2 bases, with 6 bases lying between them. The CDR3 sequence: CASSLGDGNQPQHF. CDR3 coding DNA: TGTGCCAGCAGCTTAGGGGACGGCAATCAGCCCCAGCATTTT.

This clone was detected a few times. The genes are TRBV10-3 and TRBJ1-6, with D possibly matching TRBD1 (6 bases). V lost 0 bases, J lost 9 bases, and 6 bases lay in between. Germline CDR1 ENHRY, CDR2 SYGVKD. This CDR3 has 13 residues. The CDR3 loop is CAISESGGSPLHF. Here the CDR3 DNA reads TGTGCCATCAGTGAGTCAGGGGGTTCACCCCTCCACTTT.

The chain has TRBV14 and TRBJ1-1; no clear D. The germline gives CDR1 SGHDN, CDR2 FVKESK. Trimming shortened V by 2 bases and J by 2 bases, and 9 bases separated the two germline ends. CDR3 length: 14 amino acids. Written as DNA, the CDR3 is TGTGCCAGCAGCCAACCCGGTCGAAACACTGAAGCTTTCTTT. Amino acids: CASSQPGRNTEAFF. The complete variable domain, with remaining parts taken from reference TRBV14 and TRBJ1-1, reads EAGVTQFPSHSVIEKGQTVTLRCDPISGHDNLYWYRRVMGKEIKFLLHFVKESKQDESGMPNNRFLAERTGGTYSTLKVQPAELEDSGVYFCASSQPGRNTEAFFGQGTRLTVV.

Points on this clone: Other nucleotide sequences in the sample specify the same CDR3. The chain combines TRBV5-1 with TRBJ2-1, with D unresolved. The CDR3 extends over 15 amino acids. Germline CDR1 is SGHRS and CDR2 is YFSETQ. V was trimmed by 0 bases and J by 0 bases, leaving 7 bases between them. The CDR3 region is CASSLALGSYNEQFF. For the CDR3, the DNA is TGCGCCAGCAGCTTGGCCTTGGGCTCCTACAATGAGCAGTTCTTC.

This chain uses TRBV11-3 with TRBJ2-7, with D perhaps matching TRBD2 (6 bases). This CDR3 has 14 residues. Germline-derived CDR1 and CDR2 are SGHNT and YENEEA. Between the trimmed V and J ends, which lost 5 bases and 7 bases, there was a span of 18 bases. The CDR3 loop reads CASSDRGSPREQYF. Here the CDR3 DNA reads TGTGCCAGCAGCGACCGGGGGTCCCCTCGGGAGCAGTACTTC.

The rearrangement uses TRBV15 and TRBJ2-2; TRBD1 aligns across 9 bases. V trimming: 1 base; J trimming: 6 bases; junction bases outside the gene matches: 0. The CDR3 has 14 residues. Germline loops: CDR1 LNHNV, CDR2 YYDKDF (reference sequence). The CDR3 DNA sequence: TGTGCCACCAGCAGAGGGGACAGGGCCGGGGAGCTGTTTTTT. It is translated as CATSRGDRAGELFF.

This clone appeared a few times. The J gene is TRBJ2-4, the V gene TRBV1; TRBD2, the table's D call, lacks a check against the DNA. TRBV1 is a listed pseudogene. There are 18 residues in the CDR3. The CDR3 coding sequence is TGCGCCAGCAGCCTCGGGCTAGCGGGGGCTCGGGCCAAAAACATTCAGTACTTC. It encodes CASSLGLAGARAKNIQYF.

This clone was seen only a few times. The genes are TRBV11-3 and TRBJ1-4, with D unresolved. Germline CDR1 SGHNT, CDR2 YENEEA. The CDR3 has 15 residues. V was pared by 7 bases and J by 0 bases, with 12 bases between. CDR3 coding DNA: TGTGCCAGCACCTCCTCTCGTGCAACTAATGAAAAACTGTTTTTT. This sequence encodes CASTSSRATNEKLFF. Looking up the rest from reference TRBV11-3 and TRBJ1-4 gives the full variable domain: EAGVVQSPRYKIIEKKQPVAFWCNPISGHNTLYWYLQNLGQGPELLIRYENEEAVDDSQLPKDRFSAERLKGVDSTLKIQPAELGDSAVYLCASTSSRATNEKLFFGSGTQLSVL.

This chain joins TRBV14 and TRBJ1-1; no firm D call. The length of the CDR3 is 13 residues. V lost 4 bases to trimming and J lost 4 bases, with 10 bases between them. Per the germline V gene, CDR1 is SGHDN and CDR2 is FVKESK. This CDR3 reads CASSRAHGTEAFF. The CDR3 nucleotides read TGTGCCAGCAGCCGGGCGCATGGCACTGAAGCTTTCTTT.

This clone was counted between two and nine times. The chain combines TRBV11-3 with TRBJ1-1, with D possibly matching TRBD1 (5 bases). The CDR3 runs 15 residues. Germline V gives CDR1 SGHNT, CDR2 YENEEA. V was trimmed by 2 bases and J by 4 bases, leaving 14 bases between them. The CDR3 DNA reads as TGTGCCAGCAGCTTAAGACGGGACGGTGGCACTGAAGCTTTCTTT. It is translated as CASSLRRDGGTEAFF.

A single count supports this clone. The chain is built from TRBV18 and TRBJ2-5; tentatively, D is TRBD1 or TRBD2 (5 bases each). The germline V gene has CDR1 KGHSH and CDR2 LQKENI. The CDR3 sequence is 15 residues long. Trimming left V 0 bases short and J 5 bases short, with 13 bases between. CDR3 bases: TGTGCCAGCTCACCACCTACGGGGCCGGGGGAGACCCAGTACTTC. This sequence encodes CASSPPTGPGETQYF.

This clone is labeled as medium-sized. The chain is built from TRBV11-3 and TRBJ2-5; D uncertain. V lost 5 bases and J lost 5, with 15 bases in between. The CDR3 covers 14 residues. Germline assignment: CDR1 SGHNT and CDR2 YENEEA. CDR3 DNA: TGTGCCAGCAGCACCGGTACGAAGTGGGAGACCCAGTACTTC. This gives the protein CASSTGTKWETQYF. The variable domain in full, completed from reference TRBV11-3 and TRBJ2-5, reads EAGVVQSPRYKIIEKKQPVAFWCNPISGHNTLYWYLQNLGQGPELLIRYENEEAVDDSQLPKDRFSAERLKGVDSTLKIQPAELGDSAVYLCASSTGTKWETQYFGPGTRLLVL.

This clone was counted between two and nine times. CDR3 in amino acids: CASGIRGLGNTEAFF. CDR3 DNA: TGTGCCAGCGGGATCAGGGGGCTAGGGAACACTGAAGCTTTCTTT. The chain combines TRBV12-5 with TRBJ1-1, with 8 bases fitting TRBD1. This CDR3 has 15 residues. Germline V lookup: CDR1 LGHNT, CDR2 FRNRAP. Combining the CDR3 with reference TRBV12-5 and TRBJ1-1 gives the whole variable domain DARVTQTPRHKVTEMGQEVTMRCQPILGHNTVFWYRQTMMQGLELLAYFRNRAPLDDSGMPKDRFSAEMPDATLATLKIQPSEPRDSAVYFCASGIRGLGNTEAFFGQGTRLTVV.

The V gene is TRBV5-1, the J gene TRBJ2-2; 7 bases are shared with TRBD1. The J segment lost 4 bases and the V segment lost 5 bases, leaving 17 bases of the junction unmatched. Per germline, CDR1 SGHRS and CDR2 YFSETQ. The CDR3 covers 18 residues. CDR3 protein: CASSWFQGRGTSTGELFF. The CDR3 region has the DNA TGCGCCAGCAGTTGGTTTCAGGGCAGGGGGACGAGCACCGGGGAGCTGTTTTTT.

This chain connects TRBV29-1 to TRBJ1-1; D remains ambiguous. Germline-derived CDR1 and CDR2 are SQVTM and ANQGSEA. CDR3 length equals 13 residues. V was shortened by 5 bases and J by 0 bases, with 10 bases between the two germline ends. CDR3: CSVRTGMNTEAFF. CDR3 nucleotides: TGCAGCGTTCGGACGGGAATGAACACTGAAGCTTTCTTT.

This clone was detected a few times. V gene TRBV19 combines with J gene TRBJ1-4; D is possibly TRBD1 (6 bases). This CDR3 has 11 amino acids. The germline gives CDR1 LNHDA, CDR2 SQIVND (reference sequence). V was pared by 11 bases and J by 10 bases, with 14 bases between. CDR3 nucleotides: TGTGCCGTACACAGGGAAGGAAAACTGTTTTTT. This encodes CAVHREGKLFF.

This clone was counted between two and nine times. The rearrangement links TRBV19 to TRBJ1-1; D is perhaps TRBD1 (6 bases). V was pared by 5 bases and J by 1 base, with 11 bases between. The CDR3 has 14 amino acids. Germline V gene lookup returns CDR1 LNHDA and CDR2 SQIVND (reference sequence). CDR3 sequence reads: CASSPSGANTEAFF. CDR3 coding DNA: TGTGCCAGTAGTCCTTCAGGGGCGAACACTGAAGCTTTCTTT.

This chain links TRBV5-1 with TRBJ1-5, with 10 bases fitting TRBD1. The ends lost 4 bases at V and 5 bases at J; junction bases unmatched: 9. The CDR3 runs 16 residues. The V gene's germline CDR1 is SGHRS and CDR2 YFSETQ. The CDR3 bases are TGCGCCAGCAGCGCGGGGACAGGGGAAGCGCATCAGCCCCAGCATTTT. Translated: CASSAGTGEAHQPQHF.

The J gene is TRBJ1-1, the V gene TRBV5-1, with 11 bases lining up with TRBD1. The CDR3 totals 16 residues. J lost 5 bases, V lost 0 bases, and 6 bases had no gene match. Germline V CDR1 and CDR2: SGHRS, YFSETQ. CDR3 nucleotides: TGCGCCAGCAGCTTGGAAGGACAGGGGGCACAGACTGAAGCTTTCTTT. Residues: CASSLEGQGAQTEAFF. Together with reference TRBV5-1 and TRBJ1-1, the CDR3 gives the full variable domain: KAGVTQTPRYLIKTRGQQVTLSCSPISGHRSVSWYQQTPGQGLQFLFEYFSETQRNKGNFPGRFSGRQFSNSRSEMNVSTLELGDSALYLCASSLEGQGAQTEAFFGQGTRLTVV.

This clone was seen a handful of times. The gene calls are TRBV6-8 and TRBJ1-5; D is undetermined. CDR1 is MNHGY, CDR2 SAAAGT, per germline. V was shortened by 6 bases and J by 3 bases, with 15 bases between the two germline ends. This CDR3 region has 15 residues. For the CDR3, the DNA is TGTGCCAGCAGCGCCGGCCTGGGAGTCAATCAGCCCCAGCATTTT. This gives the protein CASSAGLGVNQPQHF.